This entry describes one TCR beta chain. Antigen specificity is unknown. These data are taken from a study of CD8 T cells in Susac syndrome. Study-wide background: At the time their blood was drawn, patients with Susac syndrome were either therapy-naive, on corticosteroids (with some of them also receiving intravenous immunoglobulin), or on intravenous immunoglobulin alone.

RNA, at about 0.5 to 1 ug, was reverse transcribed with random hexamers. One entry per CDR3 protein, called by TCRdb with MiXCR from the immunoSEQ multiplex PCR reads. The table shows under 250,000 distinct CDR3 sequences, with about 94% occurring only once. Patients with Susac syndrome met diagnostic criteria that were recently defined for definite or probable disease. Bulk CD8+ and CD4+ cells came from magnetic negative isolation; CD8+ TEMRA by FACS. Study-wide points: It was acknowledged by the study that relatively few individuals were included in its TCR sequencing and HLA analysis.

The sequencing sample was made of CD4+ T cells from PBMCs. This sequence was found in a human donor with Susac syndrome.

The CDR3 nucleotides are TGCAGTGCTAGGAGGACAGGGTTAGAGTACGAGCAGTACTTC. Amino acids: CSARRTGLEYEQYF. The V call is TRBV20-1, the J call TRBJ2-7; 8 positions agree with TRBD1. Germline V CDR1 and CDR2: DFQATT, SNEGSKA (reference sequence). After removal of 3 bases from V and 4 bases from J, the junction contained 8 bases not matched to a gene. CDR3 length: 14 amino acids.